This TCR beta chain was sequenced during a study of T cell changes during pregnancy in multiple sclerosis. Note on this clone: Other nucleotide sequences from this sample produce the same CDR3.

Data came from immunoSEQ multiplex PCR; TCRdb stores just in-frame clones and leaves some out. This table holds 69,000 or so clones, 85% to 95% found once. Trimming cost V 1 base and J 5 bases, with 15 bases left between them. This CDR3 is 16 amino acids long. Germline-derived CDR1 and CDR2 are MGHDK and SYGVNS. The source was peripheral blood, collected in the third trimester of pregnancy. This TCR came from a female donor in good health, enrolled as a control in a pregnancy study. The chain uses TRBV25-1 and TRBJ2-1, with D possibly being TRBD2 (5 bases). CDR3 amino acids: CASSEFYGGPDNEQFF. The CDR3 DNA sequence: TGTGCCAGCAGTGAATTCTACGGAGGACCCGACAATGAGCAGTTCTTC.